One T cell receptor (beta chain) is described in this entry. These data belong to a study of blood T cell repertoires in COVID-19. Background on the study: Acute and convalescent COVID-19 specimens originated in the United States, Italy and Spain. PBMCs, B-cell-depleted T cells, or T cells provided the cDNA or gDNA that made up the material.

V lost 3 bases, J lost 8 bases, and 13 bases stayed unmatched. Germline CDR1 is LGHNA and CDR2 is YSLEER. CDR3 length: 16 amino acids. In the source study's methods: Scientists estimated how many nucleated cells there were by amplifying reference gene primers. Some clones are missing from TCRdb's copy, which holds only in-frame ones; the method was immunoSEQ multiplex PCR. The DNA was the basis for D and trimming; V, J and clone size are from that table. Seen here are over 85,000 clones, approximately 87% observed once, and the top ten hold 15% to 17%. The clonotype comes from a human donor in a cohort sampled during active COVID-19. The rearrangement uses TRBV4-3 and TRBJ2-1, with 7 bases identical to TRBD2. The source material was peripheral blood. The CDR3 reads CASSQPGGGRVDEQFF. The CDR3 DNA sequence: TGCGCCAGCAGCCAGCCCGGGGGAGGGAGGGTTGATGAGCAGTTCTTC.